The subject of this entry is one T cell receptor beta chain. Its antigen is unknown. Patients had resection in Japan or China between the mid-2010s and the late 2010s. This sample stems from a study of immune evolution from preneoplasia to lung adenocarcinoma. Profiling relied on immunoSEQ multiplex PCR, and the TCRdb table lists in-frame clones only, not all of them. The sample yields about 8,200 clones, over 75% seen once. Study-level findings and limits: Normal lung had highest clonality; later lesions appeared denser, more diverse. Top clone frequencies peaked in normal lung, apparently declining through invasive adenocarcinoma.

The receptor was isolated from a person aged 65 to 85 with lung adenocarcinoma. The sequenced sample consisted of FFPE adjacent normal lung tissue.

In nucleotides, the CDR3 is TGTGCCAGCTCCTATCCGGCAGGACAGCGTAACACTGAAGCTTTCTTT. It codes for CASSYPAGQRNTEAFF. V is TRBV28 and J is TRBJ1-1; tentative D call: TRBD1 (6 bases). Germline V CDR1 and CDR2: MDHEN, SYDVKM. V gave up 8 bases and J gave up 2 bases, with 21 bases separating them. The CDR3 is 16 amino acids.